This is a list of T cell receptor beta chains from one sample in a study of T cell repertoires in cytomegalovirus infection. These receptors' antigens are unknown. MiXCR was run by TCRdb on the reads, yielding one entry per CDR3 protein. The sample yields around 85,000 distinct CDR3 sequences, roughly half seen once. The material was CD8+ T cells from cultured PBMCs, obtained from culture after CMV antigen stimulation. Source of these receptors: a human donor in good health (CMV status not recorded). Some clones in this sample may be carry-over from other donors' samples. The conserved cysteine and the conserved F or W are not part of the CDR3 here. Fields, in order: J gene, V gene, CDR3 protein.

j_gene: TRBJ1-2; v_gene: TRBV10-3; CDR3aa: AISESTGYT
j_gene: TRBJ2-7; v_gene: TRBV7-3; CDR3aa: ASSLTGVSSYEHY
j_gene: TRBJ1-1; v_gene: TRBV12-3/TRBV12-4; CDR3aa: ASSLAGARPEAF
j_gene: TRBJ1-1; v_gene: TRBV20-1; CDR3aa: SAGTTGTGIEEAF
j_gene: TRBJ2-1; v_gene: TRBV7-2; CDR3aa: ASSLDTYNEQF
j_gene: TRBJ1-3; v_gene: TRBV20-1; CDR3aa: SARDSGPGNTIY
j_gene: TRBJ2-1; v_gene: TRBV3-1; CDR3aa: ASSGLDHYQADEQF
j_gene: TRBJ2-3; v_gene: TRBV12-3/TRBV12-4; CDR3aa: ASSFGGYTDTQY
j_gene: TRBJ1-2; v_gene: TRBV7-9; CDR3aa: ASSRTEANYGYT
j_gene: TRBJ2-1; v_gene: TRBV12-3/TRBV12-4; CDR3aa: ASSGQARGRDEQF
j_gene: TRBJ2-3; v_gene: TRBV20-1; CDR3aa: SAPDRAILDTQY
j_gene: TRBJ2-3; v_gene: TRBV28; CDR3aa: ASSLSTSLRADTQY
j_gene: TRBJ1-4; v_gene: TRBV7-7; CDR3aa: ASSLPSRTGRGQGLF
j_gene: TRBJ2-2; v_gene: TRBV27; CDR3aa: ASSPPSGMPNTGELF
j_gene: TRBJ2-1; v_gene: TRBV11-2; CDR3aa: ASSLDSSGSVNNEQF
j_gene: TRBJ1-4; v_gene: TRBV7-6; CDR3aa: ASSFAEKLF
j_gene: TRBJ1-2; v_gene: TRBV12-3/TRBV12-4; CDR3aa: ASKQGSGNYGYT
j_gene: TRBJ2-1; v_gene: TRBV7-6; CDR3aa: ASSSNPGLAGAENNEQF
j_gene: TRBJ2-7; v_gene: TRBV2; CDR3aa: ASSVTDTYEQY
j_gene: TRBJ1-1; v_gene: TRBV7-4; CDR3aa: ASSALLSTTEDF
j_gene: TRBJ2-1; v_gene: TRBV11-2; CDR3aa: ASSPPGEQF
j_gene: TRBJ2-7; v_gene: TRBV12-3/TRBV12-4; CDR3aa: ASSLGWVEQY
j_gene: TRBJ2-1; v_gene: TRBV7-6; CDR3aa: ASTEEWEGYEQF
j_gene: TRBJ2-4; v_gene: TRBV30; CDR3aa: AWSWTGGLNIQY
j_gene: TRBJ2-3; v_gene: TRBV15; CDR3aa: ATSKLMEPQQY
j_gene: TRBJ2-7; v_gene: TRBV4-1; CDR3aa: ASSQERQAIYEQY
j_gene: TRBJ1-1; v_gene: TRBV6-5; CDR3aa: ASSYSRDSQNTEAF
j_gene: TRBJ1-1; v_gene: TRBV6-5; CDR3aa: ASSYSRRQSGTEAF
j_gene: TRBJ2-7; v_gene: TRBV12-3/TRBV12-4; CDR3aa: ASSVSGLAESSYEQY
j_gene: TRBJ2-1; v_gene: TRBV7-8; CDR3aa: ASSLYASGGALSYNEQF
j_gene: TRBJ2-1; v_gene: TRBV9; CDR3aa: ASSVGGSGNEQF
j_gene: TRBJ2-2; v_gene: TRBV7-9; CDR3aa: ASSFPGTGDAGELF
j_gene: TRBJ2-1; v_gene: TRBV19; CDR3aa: ASSITAGPAGEQF
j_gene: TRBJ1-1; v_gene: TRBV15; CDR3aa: ATSDRDRGHTEAF
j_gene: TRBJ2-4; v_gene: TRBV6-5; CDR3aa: ASSYSIPGDIQY
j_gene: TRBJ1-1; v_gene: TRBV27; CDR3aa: ASSQRYGILNTEAF
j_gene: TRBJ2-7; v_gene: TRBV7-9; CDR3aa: ASSKGTVDYEQY
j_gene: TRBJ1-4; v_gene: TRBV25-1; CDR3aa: ASRGQEIEKLF
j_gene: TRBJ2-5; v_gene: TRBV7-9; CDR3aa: ASSTESTRRQGRETQY
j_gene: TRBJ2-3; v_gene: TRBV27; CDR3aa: ASGGWVTDTQY
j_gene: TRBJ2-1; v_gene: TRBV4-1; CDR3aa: ASSQGQGVRNEQF
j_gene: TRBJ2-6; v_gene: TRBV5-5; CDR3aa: ASSTGSGANVLT
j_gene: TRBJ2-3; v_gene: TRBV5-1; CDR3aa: ASSLGLPRDTQY
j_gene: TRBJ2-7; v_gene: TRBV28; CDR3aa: ASTPGADTYEQY
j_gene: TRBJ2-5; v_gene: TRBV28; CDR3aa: ASSLHKFRGHRETQY
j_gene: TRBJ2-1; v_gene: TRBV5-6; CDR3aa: ASSKTGNSPATSNEQF
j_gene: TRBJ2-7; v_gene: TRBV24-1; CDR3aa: ATSATPGQSFANEQY
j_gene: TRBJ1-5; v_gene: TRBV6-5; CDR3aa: ASSPLPTGVNQPQH
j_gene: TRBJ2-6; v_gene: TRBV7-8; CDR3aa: ASSPTSGLSGANVLT
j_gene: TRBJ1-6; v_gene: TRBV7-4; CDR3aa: ASTTLLRGDNSPLH
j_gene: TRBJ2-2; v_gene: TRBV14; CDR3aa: ASSPWTSLTGELF
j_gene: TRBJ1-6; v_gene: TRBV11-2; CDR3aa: ASSLVGRANSPLH
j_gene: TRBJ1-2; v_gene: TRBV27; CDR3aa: ASSLSGAGYGYT
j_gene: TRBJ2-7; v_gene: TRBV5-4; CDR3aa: ASSLGDDEQY